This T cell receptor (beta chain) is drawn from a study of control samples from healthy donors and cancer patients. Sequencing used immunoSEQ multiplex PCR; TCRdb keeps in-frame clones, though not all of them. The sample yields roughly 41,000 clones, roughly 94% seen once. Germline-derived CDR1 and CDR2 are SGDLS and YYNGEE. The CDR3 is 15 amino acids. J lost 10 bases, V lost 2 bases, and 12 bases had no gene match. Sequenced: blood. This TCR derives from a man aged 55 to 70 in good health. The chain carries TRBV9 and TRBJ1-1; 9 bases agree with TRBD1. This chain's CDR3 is CASSVGDRALGGAFF. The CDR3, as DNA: TGTGCCAGCAGCGTTGGGGACAGGGCCCTAGGTGGAGCTTTCTTT.